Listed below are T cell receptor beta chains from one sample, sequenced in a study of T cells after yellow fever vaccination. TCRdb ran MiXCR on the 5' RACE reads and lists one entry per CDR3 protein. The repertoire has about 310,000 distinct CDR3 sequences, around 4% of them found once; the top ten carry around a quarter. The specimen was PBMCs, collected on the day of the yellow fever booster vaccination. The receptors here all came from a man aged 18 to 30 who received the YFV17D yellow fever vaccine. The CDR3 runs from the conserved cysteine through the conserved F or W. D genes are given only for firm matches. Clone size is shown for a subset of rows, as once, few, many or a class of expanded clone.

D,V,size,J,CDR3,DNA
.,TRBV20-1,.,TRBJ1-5,CSAREVWDWNQPQHF,TGCAGTGCTAGAGAGGTATGGGATTGGAATCAGCCCCAGCATTTT
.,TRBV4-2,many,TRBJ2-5,CASSQDTADLHQETQYF,TGTGCCAGCAGCCAAGATACGGCGGACTTACACCAAGAGACCCAGTACTTC
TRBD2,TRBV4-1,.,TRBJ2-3,CASSQSRSGASTDTQYF,TGCGCCAGCAGCCAATCGAGAAGCGGGGCGTCCACAGATACGCAGTATTTT
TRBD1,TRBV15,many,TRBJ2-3,CATSPGQGAILDTQYF,TGTGCCACCAGCCCAGGACAGGGGGCGATTTTAGATACGCAGTATTTT
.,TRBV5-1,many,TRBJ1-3,CASSRDVRGNTIYF,TGCGCCAGCAGCCGGGACGTGAGAGGAAACACCATATATTTT
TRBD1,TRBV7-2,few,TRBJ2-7,CASSFPDRGKEQYF,TGTGCCAGCAGCTTTCCGGACAGGGGTAAAGAGCAGTACTTC
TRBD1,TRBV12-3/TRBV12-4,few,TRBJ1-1,CASSSHGTGDTEAFF,TGTGCCAGCAGTTCTCACGGGACAGGGGACACTGAAGCTTTCTTT
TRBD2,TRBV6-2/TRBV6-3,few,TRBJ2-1,CASSYSHFGTRQTSARGNEQFF,TGTGCCAGCAGTTATTCCCATTTCGGGACTAGGCAGACGTCGGCACGAGGCAATGAGCAGTTCTTC
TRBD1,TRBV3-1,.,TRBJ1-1,CASKPAGGRLLNTEAFF,TGTGCCAGCAAACCTGCAGGGGGACGGTTGTTGAACACTGAAGCTTTCTTT
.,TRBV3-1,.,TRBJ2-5,CAISQEGRRETQYF,TGTGCCATCAGCCAAGAGGGCAGAAGAGAGACCCAGTACTTC
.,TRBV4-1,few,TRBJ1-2,CASSAVKGRFYGYTF,TGCGCCAGCAGCGCCGTGAAGGGAAGATTCTATGGCTACACCTTC
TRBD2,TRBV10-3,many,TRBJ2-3,CAISPGGGSDTQYF,TGTGCCATCAGCCCAGGCGGGGGATCAGATACGCAGTATTTT
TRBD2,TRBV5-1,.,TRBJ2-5,CASSQRLAQETQYF,TGCGCCAGCAGCCAGCGACTAGCCCAAGAGACCCAGTACTTC
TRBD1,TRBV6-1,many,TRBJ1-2,CASSERDRGDGYGYTF,TGTGCCAGCAGTGAGAGGGACAGGGGGGACGGCTATGGCTACACCTTC
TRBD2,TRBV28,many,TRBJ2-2,CASSLGGSRGELFF,TGTGCCAGCAGTTTGGGGGGGTCAAGAGGGGAGCTGTTTTTT
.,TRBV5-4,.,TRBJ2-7,CASSLEGAGDEQYF,TGTGCCAGCAGCTTGGAAGGGGCTGGGGACGAGCAGTACTTC
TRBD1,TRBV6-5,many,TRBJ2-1,CASSYISGQGRGEQFF,TGTGCCAGCAGTTATATCTCGGGACAGGGTCGCGGTGAGCAGTTCTTC
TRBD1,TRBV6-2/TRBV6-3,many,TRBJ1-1,CASSRPDRVPEAFF,TGTGCCAGCAGCCGCCCGGACAGGGTCCCTGAAGCTTTCTTT
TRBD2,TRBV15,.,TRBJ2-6,CATSREGTSGGIASGANVLTF,TGTGCCACCAGCAGAGAGGGGACTAGCGGGGGGATAGCCTCTGGGGCCAACGTCCTGACTTTC
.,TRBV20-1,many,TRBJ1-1,CISRMNTEAFF,TGCATCTCCAGGATGAACACTGAAGCTTTCTTT
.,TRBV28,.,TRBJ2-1,CASQLRQDRPFF,TGTGCCAGCCAACTACGTCAGGACAGACCGTTCTTC
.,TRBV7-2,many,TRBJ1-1,CASSLVRANTEAFF,TGTGCCAGCAGCTTAGTCCGAGCGAACACTGAAGCTTTCTTT
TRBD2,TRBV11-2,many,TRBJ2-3,CASSLDTLAGSTDTQYF,TGTGCCAGCAGCTTAGATACCCTAGCGGGGAGCACAGATACGCAGTATTTT
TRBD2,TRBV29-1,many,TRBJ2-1,CSVAAGGYNEQFF,TGCAGCGTTGCAGCGGGGGGTTACAATGAGCAGTTCTTC
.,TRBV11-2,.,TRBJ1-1,CASRGIRQEGTEAFF,TGTGCCAGCAGGGGGATACGACAGGAAGGGACTGAAGCTTTCTTT
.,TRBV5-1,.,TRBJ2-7,CASSLNDRMGEQYF,TGCGCCAGCAGTTTAAACGACAGGATGGGTGAGCAGTACTTC
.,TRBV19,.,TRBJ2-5,CASSSENQETQYF,TGTGCCAGTAGTTCGGAAAACCAAGAGACCCAGTACTTC
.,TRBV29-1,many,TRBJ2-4,CSVSSSWWDKNIQYF,TGCAGCGTTTCAAGCTCATGGTGGGACAAAAACATTCAGTACTTC
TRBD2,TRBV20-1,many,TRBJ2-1,CSAIHSGGRDNEQFF,TGCAGTGCTATCCACAGCGGGGGGAGGGACAATGAGCAGTTCTTC
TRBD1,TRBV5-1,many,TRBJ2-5,CASSFWDRAQETQYF,TGCGCCAGCAGCTTTTGGGACAGGGCCCAAGAGACCCAGTACTTC
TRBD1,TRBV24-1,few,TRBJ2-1,CATSDADRGISEQFF,TGTGCCACCAGTGATGCGGACAGGGGGATAAGTGAGCAGTTCTTC
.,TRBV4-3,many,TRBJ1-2,CASSQVVFGSNYGYTF,TGCGCCAGCAGCCAGGTGGTATTTGGGAGTAACTATGGCTACACCTTC
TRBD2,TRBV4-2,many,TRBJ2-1,CASSQEPSGAYNEQFF,TGTGCCAGCAGCCAAGAGCCTAGCGGGGCCTACAATGAGCAGTTCTTC
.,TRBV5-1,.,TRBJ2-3,CASSLGSRGPGQTQYF,TGCGCCAGCAGCTTGGGGAGCCGGGGTCCCGGGCAAACGCAGTATTTT
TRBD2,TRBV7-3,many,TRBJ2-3,CASSLNSGGGSDTQYF,TGTGCCAGCAGCCTCAACTCGGGGGGAGGGTCAGATACGCAGTATTTT
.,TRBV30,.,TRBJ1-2,CAWTPGHEDYTF,TGTGCCTGGACGCCGGGACATGAGGACTACACCTTC
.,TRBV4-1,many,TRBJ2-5,CASESREVGETQYF,TGCGCCAGCGAATCGAGGGAGGTGGGAGAGACCCAGTACTTC
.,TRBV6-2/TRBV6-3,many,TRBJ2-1,CASSLQGAGSYNEQFF,TGTGCCAGCAGCCTACAGGGTGCGGGCTCCTACAATGAGCAGTTCTTC
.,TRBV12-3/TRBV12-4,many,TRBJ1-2,CASSFVAGNGYTF,TGTGCCAGCAGTTTTGTTGCTGGAAATGGCTACACCTTC
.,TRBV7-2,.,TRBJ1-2,CASRSSLSAYTF,TGTGCCAGCCGCTCGTCCCTCTCGGCCTACACCTTC
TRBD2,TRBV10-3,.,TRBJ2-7,CAISLSGGAVHEQYF,TGTGCCATCAGCCTTAGCGGGGGGGCCGTCCACGAGCAGTACTTC
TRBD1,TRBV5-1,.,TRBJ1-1,CASSLAGTGSTEAFF,TGCGCCAGCAGCTTGGCCGGGACAGGGTCCACTGAAGCTTTCTTT
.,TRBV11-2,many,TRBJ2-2,CASSRTSSNTGELFF,TGTGCCAGCAGCAGAACTAGCTCTAACACCGGGGAGCTGTTTTTT
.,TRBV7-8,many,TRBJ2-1,CASAMRQGNSYNEQFF,TGTGCCAGCGCCATGAGGCAGGGGAACTCCTACAATGAGCAGTTCTTC
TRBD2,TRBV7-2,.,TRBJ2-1,CASSKRGGTYNEQFF,TGTGCCAGCAGCAAGCGGGGGGGCACCTACAATGAGCAGTTCTTC
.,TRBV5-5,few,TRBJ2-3,CASSLGGGTRQDTQYF,TGTGCCAGCAGCTTGGGGGGGGGCACACGACAAGATACGCAGTATTTT
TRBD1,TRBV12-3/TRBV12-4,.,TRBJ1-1,CASSSGTGGESTEAFF,TGTGCCAGCAGTTCCGGGACAGGGGGCGAGAGTACTGAAGCTTTCTTT
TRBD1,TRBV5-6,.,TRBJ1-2,CASSLKTGGIYGYTF,TGTGCCAGCAGCTTGAAGACAGGGGGTATCTATGGCTACACCTTC
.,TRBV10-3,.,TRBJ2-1,CAIRPVVSSYNEQFF,TGTGCCATCAGGCCGGTGGTGAGCTCCTACAATGAGCAGTTCTTC
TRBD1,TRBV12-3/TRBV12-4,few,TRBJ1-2,CASRETGTEYGYTF,TGTGCCAGCAGAGAAACCGGGACAGAATATGGCTACACCTTC
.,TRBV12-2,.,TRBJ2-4,CASRLAMVDGRDF,TGTGCAAGTCGCTTAGCGATGGTCGACGGGCGGGACTTC
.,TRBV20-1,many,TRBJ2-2,CSASGHANTGELFF,TGCAGTGCTAGCGGACATGCGAACACCGGGGAGCTGTTTTTT
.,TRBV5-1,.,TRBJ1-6,CASSTQGSYNSPLHF,TGCGCCAGCAGCACTCAGGGCTCCTATAATTCACCCCTCCACTTT
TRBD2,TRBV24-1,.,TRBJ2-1,CATSKRGPYNEQFF,TGTGCCACCAGTAAGCGGGGGCCCTACAATGAGCAGTTCTTC
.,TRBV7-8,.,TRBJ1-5,CASSPYQQSYSNQPQHF,TGTGCCAGCAGCCCCTATCAACAGTCCTATAGCAATCAGCCCCAGCATTTT
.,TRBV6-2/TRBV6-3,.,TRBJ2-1,CASKVQDEQFF,TGTGCCAGCAAGGTTCAAGATGAGCAGTTCTTC
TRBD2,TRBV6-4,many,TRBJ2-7,CASSATSGGEVDEQYF,TGTGCCAGCAGTGCTACTAGCGGGGGGGAAGTGGACGAGCAGTACTTC